These T cell receptor beta chains were read from a single sample in a study of regulatory T cells in long-lasting Graves disease. TCRdb passed the multiplex PCR reads through MiXCR, listing each CDR3 protein once. This sample yields approximately 350,000 distinct CDR3 sequences, of which roughly 24% are seen a single time; around 30% belongs to the top ten. Sequenced material: peripheral blood mononuclear cells (PBMCs), taken when the disease was refractory, from a patient treated with antithyroid drugs. These receptors came from a woman aged 40 to 55 with Graves disease. Each CDR3 is given with its conserved first and last residue. Fields, in order: D gene, V gene, clone size, CDR3 length, J gene, CDR3 DNA, CDR3 protein. D genes are given only for firm matches. Not every row has a clone size; where given, it reads once, few, many or a size class.

D: TRBD1; V: TRBV27; size: few; length: 15; J: TRBJ2-2; DNA: TGTGCCAGCAGTAGGTACAGGGGGAACACCGGGGAGCTGTTTTTT; CDR3: CASSRYRGNTGELFF
D: .; V: TRBV28; size: many; length: 14; J: TRBJ2-5; DNA: TGTGCCAGCAGTCCAGGCACGGCTGGTGAGACCCAGTACTTC; CDR3: CASSPGTAGETQYF
D: TRBD2; V: TRBV14; size: few; length: 17; J: TRBJ2-5; DNA: TGTGCCAGCAGCCAAGCCCGGCAAGCGGGAGCATGGGAGACCCAGTACTTC; CDR3: CASSQARQAGAWETQYF
D: .; V: TRBV7-9; size: .; length: 12; J: TRBJ2-6; DNA: TGTGCCGGCTACTCTGGGGCCAACGTCCTGACTTTC; CDR3: CAGYSGANVLTF
D: .; V: TRBV10-1; size: .; length: 15; J: TRBJ2-2; DNA: TGCGCCAGCAGTGATCTTGAGCTGGACGCCGGGGAGCTGTTTTTT; CDR3: CASSDLELDAGELFF
D: TRBD1; V: TRBV12-3/TRBV12-4; size: many; length: 14; J: TRBJ1-2; DNA: TGTGCCAGCAGTCTCAGGGGGCGTTTTGAGGGCTACACCTTC; CDR3: CASSLRGRFEGYTF
D: TRBD1; V: TRBV12-3/TRBV12-4; size: few; length: 14; J: TRBJ1-2; DNA: TGTGCCAGCAGTTTAGAACAGGGGGAATATGGCTACACCTTC; CDR3: CASSLEQGEYGYTF
D: .; V: TRBV18; size: few; length: 13; J: TRBJ1-1; DNA: TGTGCCAGCTCATTGACCAGGTTCACTGAAGCTTTCTTT; CDR3: CASSLTRFTEAFF
D: TRBD1; V: TRBV11-2; size: many; length: 16; J: TRBJ1-4; DNA: TGTGCCAGCAGGGATGACAGGGGCCCAACTAATGAAAAACTGTTTTTT; CDR3: CASRDDRGPTNEKLFF
D: .; V: TRBV5-4; size: .; length: 12; J: TRBJ2-2; DNA: TGTGCCAGCAACCTGAACACCGGGGAGCTGTTTTTT; CDR3: CASNLNTGELFF
D: TRBD2; V: TRBV5-8; size: many; length: 15; J: TRBJ2-5; DNA: TGTGCCAGCAGCTTGGTGAGCGGGAGTCGTGTGACCCAGTACTTC; CDR3: CASSLVSGSRVTQYF
D: .; V: TRBV6-1; size: .; length: 14; J: TRBJ2-6; DNA: TGTGCCAGCAGTCCCTACTCTGGGGCCAACGTCCTGACTTTC; CDR3: CASSPYSGANVLTF
D: TRBD1; V: TRBV28; size: many; length: 15; J: TRBJ1-5; DNA: TGTGCCAGCAGGGATGGGACAGCTAGCAATCAGCCCCAGCATTTT; CDR3: CASRDGTASNQPQHF
D: .; V: TRBV6-5; size: few; length: 15; J: TRBJ2-5; DNA: TGTGCCAGCAGTTACCTAGAGGAGGGCGACGAGACCCAGTACTTC; CDR3: CASSYLEEGDETQYF
D: TRBD1; V: TRBV29-1; size: .; length: 15; J: TRBJ2-2; DNA: TGCAGCGTTGGGGGTGGGACAGAAAGCACCGGGGAGCTGTTTTTT; CDR3: CSVGGGTESTGELFF
D: .; V: TRBV12-3/TRBV12-4; size: .; length: 13; J: TRBJ2-7; DNA: TGTGCCAGCACTGACCGGGAAGCCTACGAGCAGTACTTC; CDR3: CASTDREAYEQYF
D: TRBD2; V: TRBV6-5; size: many; length: 16; J: TRBJ2-2; DNA: TGTGCCAGCAGTTACGGGACTAGAATCCTTCCCGGGGAGCTGTTTTTT; CDR3: CASSYGTRILPGELFF
D: .; V: TRBV4-1; size: .; length: 14; J: TRBJ1-4; DNA: TGCGCCAGCAGCCAAAACTGGGGTAATGAAAAACTGTTTTTT; CDR3: CASSQNWGNEKLFF
D: .; V: TRBV28; size: few; length: 14; J: TRBJ2-3; DNA: TGTGCCAGCACCGACGGGGGAAGAGCAGATACGCAGTATTTT; CDR3: CASTDGGRADTQYF
D: .; V: TRBV28; size: many; length: 14; J: TRBJ1-5; DNA: TGTGCCAGCAGGTGGAACCTGGGCAATCAGCCCCAGCATTTT; CDR3: CASRWNLGNQPQHF
D: .; V: TRBV2; size: many; length: 13; J: TRBJ1-2; DNA: TGTGCCAGCACCGAGCGAGTAGGGAATGGCTACACCTTC; CDR3: CASTERVGNGYTF
D: .; V: TRBV3-1; size: once; length: 13; J: TRBJ1-6; DNA: TGTGCCAGCAGCCGCGCCTCAGGCTCACCCCTCCACTTT; CDR3: CASSRASGSPLHF
D: .; V: TRBV5-1; size: .; length: 15; J: TRBJ1-5; DNA: TGCGCCAGCAGCTTGGGGACGGATGCAAATCAGCCCCAGCATTTT; CDR3: CASSLGTDANQPQHF
D: TRBD1; V: TRBV6-5; size: many; length: 16; J: TRBJ2-5; DNA: TGTGCCAGCAGTTACCTACCCGGGACAGGGAAAGTAACCCAGTACTTC; CDR3: CASSYLPGTGKVTQYF